This record looks at one TCR beta chain sequence and its context. This specimen belongs to a study of blood T cell repertoires in COVID-19. The ends lost 5 bases at V and 3 bases at J; junction bases unmatched: 9. CDR1 SGHRS and CDR2 YFSETQ come from the germline V gene. This CDR3 has 16 amino acids. Sequencing was performed with immunoSEQ multiplex PCR; in TCRdb, only in-frame clones are kept and a portion is missing. The sample lists some 220,000 clones; around four fifths were seen once. The sequencing sample was made of peripheral blood. This TCR was recovered from a woman aged 55-70 years who had recovered from COVID-19. The chain employs TRBV5-1 and TRBJ1-1; 11 nucleotides match TRBD1. The DNA of the CDR3 is TGCGCCAGCAGTTTTGGGGCGGGACAGGGGGACACTGAAGCTTTCTTT. Protein: CASSFGAGQGDTEAFF.